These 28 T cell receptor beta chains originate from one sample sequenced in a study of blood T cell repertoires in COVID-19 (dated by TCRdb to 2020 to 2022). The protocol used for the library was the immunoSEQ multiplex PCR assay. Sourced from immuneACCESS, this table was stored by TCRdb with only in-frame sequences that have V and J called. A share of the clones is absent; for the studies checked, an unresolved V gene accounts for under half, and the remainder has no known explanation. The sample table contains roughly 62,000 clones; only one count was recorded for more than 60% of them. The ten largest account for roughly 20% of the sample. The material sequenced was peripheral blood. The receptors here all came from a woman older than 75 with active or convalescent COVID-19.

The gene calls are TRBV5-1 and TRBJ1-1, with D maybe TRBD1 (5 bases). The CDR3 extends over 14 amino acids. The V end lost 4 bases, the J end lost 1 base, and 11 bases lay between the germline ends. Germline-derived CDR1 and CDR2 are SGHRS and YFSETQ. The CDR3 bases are TGCGCCAGCAGCCCTAACACAGGGAACACTGAAGCTTTCTTT. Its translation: CASSPNTGNTEAFF.

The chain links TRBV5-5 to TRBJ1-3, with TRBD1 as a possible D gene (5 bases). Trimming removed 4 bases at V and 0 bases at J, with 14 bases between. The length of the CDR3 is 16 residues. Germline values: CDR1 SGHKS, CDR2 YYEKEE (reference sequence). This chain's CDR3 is CASSPGPGNSGNTIYF. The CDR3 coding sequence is TGTGCCAGCAGCCCTGGGCCAGGGAACTCTGGAAACACCATATATTTT. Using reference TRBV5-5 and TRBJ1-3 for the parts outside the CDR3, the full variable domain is DAGVTQSPTHLIKTRGQQVTLRCSPISGHKSVSWYQQVLGQGPQFIFQYYEKEERGRGNFPDRFSARQFPNYSSELNVNALLLGDSALYLCASSPGPGNSGNTIYFGEGSWLTVV.

In DNA form, the CDR3 reads TGCGCCAGCAGCTTGGGGATGGGCCTTACAACTAATGAAAAACTGTTTTTT. It specifies CASSLGMGLTTNEKLFF. V usage is TRBV5-1 and J usage is TRBJ1-4; D unclear. Germline V lookup: CDR1 SGHRS, CDR2 YFSETQ. There are 17 residues in the CDR3. V was clipped by 0 bases and J by 0 bases, with 12 bases between them.

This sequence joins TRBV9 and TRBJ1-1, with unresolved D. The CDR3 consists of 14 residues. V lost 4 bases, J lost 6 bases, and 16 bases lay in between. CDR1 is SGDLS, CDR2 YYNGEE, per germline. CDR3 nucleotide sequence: TGTGCCAGCAGCCCCGACCCGTTGGCGGCTGAAGCTTTCTTT. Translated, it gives CASSPDPLAAEAFF.

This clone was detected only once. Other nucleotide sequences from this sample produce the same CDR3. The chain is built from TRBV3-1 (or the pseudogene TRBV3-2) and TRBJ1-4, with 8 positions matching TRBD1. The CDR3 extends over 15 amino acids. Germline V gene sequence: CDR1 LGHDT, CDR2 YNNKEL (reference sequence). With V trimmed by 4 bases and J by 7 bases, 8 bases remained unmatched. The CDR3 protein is CASSPRTGSGEKLFF. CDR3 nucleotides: TGTGCCAGCAGCCCCCGGACAGGGTCGGGTGAAAAACTGTTTTTT.

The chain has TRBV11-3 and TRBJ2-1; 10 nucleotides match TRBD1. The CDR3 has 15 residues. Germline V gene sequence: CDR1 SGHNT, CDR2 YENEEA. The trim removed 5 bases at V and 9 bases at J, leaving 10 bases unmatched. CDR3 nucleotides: TGTGCCAGCAGCCCCCTCCGGGACAGGGGCGGTGAGCAGTTCTTC. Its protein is CASSPLRDRGGEQFF. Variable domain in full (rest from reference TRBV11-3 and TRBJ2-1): EAGVVQSPRYKIIEKKQPVAFWCNPISGHNTLYWYLQNLGQGPELLIRYENEEAVDDSQLPKDRFSAERLKGVDSTLKIQPAELGDSAVYLCASSPLRDRGGEQFFGPGTRLTVL.

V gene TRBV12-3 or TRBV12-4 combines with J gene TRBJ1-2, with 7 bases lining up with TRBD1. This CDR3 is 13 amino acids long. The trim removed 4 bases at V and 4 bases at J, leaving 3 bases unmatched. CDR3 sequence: CASSYGTVYGYTF. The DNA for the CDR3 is TGTGCCAGCAGTTATGGGACAGTCTATGGCTACACCTTC.

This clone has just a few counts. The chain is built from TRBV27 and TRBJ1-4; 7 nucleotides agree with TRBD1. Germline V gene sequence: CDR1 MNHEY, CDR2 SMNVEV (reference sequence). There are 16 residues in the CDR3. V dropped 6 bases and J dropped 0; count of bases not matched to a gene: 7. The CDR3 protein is CASREKQGTTNEKLFF. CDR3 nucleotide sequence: TGTGCCAGCAGAGAGAAACAGGGGACAACTAATGAAAAACTGTTTTTT.

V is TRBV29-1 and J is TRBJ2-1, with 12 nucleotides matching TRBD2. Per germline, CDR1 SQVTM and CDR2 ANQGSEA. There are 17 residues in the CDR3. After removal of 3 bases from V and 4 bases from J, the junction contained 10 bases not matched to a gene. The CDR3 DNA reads TGCAGCGTTGAGGGGATCACTAGCGGGGGGCCATACAATGAGCAGTTCTTC. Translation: CSVEGITSGGPYNEQFF.

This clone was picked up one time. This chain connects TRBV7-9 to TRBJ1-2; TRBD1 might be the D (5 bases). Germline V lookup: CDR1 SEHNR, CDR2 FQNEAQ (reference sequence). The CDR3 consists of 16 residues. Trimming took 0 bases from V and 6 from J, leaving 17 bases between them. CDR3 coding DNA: TGTGCCAGCAGCTTAGCAGGCACAGGTGGTCTTCATGGCTACACCTTC. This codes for CASSLAGTGGLHGYTF.

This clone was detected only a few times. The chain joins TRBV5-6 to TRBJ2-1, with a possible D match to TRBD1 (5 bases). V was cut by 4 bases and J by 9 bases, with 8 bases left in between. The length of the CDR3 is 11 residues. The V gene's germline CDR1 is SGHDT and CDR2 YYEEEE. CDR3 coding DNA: TGTGCCAGCAGCGCTAGGGGTGAGCAGTTCTTC. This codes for CASSARGEQFF.

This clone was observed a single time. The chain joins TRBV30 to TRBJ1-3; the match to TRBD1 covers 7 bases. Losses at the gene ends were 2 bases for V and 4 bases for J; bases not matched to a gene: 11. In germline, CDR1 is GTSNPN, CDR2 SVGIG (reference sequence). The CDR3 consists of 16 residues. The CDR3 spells CAWSRDRVRGGNTIYF. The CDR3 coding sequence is TGTGCCTGGAGTCGGGACAGAGTCCGGGGAGGAAACACCATATATTTT. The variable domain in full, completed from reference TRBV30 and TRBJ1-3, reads SQTIHQWPATLVQPVGSPLSLECTVEGTSNPNLYWYRQAAGRGLQLLFYSVGIGQISSEVPQNLSASRPQDRQFILSSKKLLLSDSGFYLCAWSRDRVRGGNTIYFGEGSWLTVV.

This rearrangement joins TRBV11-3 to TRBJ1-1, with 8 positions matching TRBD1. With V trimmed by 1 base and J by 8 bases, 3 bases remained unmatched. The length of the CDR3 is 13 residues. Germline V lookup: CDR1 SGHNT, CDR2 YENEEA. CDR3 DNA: TGTGCCAGCAGCTTAGGCCGGACAGGGGAAGCTTTCTTT. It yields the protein CASSLGRTGEAFF. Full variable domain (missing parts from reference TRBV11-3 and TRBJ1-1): EAGVVQSPRYKIIEKKQPVAFWCNPISGHNTLYWYLQNLGQGPELLIRYENEEAVDDSQLPKDRFSAERLKGVDSTLKIQPAELGDSAVYLCASSLGRTGEAFFGQGTRLTVV.

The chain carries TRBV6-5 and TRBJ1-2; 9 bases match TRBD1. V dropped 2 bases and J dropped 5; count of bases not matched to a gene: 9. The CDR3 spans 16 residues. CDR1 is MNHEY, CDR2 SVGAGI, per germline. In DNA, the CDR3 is TGTGCCAGCAGTTACACAAGGACAGGGGCATTATATGGCTACACCTTC. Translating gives CASSYTRTGALYGYTF.

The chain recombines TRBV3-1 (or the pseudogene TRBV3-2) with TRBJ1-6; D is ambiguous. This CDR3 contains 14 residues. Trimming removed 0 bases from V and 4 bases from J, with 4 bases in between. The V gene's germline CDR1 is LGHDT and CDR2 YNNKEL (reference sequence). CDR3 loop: CASSQDSYNSPLHF. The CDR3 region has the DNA TGTGCCAGCAGCCAAGACTCTTATAATTCACCCCTCCACTTT.

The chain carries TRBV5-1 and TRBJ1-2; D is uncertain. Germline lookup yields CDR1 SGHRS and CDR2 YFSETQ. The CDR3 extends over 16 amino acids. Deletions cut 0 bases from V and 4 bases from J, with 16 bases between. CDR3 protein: CASSLGVLRVPYGYTF. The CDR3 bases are TGCGCCAGCAGCTTGGGGGTCCTGCGGGTCCCCTATGGCTACACCTTC.

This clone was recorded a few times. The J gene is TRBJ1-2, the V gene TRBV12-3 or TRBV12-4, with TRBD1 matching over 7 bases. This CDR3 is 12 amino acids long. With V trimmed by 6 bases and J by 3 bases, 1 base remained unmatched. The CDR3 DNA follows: TGTGCCAGCAGCAGGGGGTACTATGGCTACACCTTC. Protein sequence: CASSRGYYGYTF.

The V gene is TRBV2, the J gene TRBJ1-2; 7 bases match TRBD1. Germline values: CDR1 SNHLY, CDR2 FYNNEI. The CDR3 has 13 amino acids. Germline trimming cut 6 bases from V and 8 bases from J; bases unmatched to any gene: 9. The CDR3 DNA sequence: TGTGCCAGCAGCCGGCAGGGGGTGGAGGGCTACACCTTC. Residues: CASSRQGVEGYTF.

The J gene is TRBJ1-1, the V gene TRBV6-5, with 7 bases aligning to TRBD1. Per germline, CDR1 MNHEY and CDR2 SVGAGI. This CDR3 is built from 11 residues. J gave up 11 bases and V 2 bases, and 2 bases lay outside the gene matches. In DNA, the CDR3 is TGTGCCAGCAGTTACAGGGGGCAGGCTTTCTTT. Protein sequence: CASSYRGQAFF.

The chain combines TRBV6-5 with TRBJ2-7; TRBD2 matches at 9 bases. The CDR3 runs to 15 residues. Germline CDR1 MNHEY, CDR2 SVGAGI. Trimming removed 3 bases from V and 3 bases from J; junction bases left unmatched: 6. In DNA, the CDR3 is TGTGCCAGCAGTTATGGTCTAGCGGGGAGCTACGAGCAGTACTTC. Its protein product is CASSYGLAGSYEQYF.

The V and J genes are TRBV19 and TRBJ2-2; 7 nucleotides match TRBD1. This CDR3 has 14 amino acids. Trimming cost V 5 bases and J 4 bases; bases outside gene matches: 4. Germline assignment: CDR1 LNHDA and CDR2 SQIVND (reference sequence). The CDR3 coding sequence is TGTGCCAGTAGTTTGGACAGGACCACCGGGGAGCTGTTTTTT. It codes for CASSLDRTTGELFF.

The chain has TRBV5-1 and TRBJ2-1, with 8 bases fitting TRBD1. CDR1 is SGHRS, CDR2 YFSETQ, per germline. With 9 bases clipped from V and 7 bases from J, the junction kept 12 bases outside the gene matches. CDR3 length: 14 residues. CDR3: CATSDRVGANEQFF. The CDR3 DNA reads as TGCGCCACCTCGGACAGGGTCGGGGCGAATGAGCAGTTCTTC.

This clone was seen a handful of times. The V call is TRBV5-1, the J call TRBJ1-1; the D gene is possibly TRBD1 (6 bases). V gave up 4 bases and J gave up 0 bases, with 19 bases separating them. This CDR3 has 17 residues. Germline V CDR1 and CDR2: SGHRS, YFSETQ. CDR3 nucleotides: TGCGCCAGCAGCCCCTACGGACAGTCTCTACTGAACACTGAAGCTTTCTTT. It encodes CASSPYGQSLLNTEAFF.

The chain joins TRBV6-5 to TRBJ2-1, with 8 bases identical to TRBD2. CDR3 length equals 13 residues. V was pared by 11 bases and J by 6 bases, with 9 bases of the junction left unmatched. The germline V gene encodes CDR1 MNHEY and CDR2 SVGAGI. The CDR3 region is CAASFGGGNEQFF. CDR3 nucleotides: TGTGCCGCAAGTTTCGGGGGGGGCAATGAGCAGTTCTTC.

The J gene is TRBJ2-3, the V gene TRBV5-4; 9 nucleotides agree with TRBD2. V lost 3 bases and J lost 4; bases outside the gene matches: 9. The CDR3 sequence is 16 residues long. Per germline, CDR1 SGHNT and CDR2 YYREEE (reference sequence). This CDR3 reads CASSSRAGGQPDTQYF. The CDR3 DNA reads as TGTGCCAGCAGCTCTAGAGCGGGGGGCCAGCCAGATACGCAGTATTTT.

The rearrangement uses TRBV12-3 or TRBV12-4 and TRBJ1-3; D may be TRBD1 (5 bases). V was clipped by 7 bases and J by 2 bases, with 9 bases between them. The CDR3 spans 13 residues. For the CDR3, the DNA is TGTGCCAGCACCTTGACAGCTGGAAACACCATATATTTT. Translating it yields CASTLTAGNTIYF.

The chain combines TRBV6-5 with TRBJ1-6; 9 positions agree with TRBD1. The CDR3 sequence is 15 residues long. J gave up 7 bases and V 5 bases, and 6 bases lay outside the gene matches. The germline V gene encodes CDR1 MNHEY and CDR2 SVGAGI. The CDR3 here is CASSTWTGENSPLHF. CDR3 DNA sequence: TGTGCCAGCAGTACATGGACAGGGGAGAATTCACCCCTCCACTTT.

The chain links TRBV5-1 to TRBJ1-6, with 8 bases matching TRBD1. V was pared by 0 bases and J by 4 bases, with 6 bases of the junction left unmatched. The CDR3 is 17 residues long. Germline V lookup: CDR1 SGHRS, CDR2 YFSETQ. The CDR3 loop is CASSLGGQATYNSPLHF. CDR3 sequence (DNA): TGCGCCAGCAGCTTGGGGGGACAGGCGACTTATAATTCACCCCTCCACTTT.